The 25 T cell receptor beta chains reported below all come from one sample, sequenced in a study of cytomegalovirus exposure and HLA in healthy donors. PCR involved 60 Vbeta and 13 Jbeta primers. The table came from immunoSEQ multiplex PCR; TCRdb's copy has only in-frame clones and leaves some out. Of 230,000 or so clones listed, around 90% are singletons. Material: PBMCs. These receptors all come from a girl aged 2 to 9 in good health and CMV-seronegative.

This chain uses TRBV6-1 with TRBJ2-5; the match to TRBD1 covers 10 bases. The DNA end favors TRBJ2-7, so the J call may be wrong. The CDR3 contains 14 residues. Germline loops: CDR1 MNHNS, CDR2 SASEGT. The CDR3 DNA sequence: TGTGCCAGCAGTGACGGGACAGGGGTTTACGAGCAGTACTTC. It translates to CASSDGTGVYEQYF.

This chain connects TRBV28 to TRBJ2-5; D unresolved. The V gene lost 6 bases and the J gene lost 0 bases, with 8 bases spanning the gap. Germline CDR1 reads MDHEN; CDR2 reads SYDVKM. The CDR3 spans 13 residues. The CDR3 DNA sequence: TGTGCCAGCAGCCCACTATACCAAGAGACCCAGTACTTC. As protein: CASSPLYQETQYF.

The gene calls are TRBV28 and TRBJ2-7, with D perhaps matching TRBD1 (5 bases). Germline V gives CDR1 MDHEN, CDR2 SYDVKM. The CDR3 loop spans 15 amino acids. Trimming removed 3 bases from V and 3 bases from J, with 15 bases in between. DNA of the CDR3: TGTGCCAGCAGTTTTAGACAGTCCTCCGTCTACGAGCAGTACTTC. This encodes CASSFRQSSVYEQYF.

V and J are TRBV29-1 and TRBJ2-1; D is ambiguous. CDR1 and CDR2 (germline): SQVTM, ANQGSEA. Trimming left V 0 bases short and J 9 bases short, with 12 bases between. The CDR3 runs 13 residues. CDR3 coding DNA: TGCAGCGTTGAAGATCTGGTAGCTAGTGAGCAGTTCTTC. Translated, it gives CSVEDLVASEQFF.

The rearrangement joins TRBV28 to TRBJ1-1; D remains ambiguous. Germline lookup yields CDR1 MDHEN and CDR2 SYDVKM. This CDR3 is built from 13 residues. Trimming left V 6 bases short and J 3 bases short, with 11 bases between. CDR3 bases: TGTGCCAGCAGGATTCGAGGGCACACTGAAGCTTTCTTT. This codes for CASRIRGHTEAFF. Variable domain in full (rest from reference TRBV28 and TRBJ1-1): DVKVTQSSRYLVKRTGEKVFLECVQDMDHENMFWYRQDPGLGLRLIYFSYDVKMKEKGDIPEGYSVSREKKERFSLILESASTNQTSMYLCASRIRGHTEAFFGQGTRLTVV.

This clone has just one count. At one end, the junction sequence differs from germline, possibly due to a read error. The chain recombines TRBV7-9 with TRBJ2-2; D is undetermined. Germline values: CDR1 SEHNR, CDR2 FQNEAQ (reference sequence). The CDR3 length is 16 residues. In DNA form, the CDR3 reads TGTTCCAGCAGCTTGAAGGCAGGAACGAACACCGGGGAGCTGTTTTTT. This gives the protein CSSSLKAGTNTGELFF. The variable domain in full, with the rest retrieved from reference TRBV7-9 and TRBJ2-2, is DTGVSQNPRHKITKRGQNVTFRCDPISEHNRLYWYRQTLGQGPEFLTYFQNEAQLEKSRLLSDRFSAERPKGSFSTLEIQRTEQGDSAMYLCSSSLKAGTNTGELFFGEGSRLTVL.

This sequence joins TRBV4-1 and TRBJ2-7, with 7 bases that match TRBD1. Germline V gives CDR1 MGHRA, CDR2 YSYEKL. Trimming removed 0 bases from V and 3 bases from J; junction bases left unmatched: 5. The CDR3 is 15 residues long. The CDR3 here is CASSQEDRAIYEQYF. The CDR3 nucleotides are TGCGCCAGCAGCCAAGAAGACAGGGCCATCTACGAGCAGTACTTC.

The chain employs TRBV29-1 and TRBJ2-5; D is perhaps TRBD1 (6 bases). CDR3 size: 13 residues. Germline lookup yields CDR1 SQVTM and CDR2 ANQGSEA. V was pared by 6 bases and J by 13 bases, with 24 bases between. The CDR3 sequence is CSVLGAADSPVYF. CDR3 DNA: TGCAGCGTATTGGGGGCCGCAGATAGTCCTGTGTACTTC.

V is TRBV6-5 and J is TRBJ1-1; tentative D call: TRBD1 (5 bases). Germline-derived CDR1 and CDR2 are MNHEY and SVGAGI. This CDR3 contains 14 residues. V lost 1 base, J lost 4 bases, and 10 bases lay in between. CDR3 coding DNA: TGTGCCAGCAGTTACTGGGGGGGACGCACTGAAGCTTTCTTT. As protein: CASSYWGGRTEAFF.

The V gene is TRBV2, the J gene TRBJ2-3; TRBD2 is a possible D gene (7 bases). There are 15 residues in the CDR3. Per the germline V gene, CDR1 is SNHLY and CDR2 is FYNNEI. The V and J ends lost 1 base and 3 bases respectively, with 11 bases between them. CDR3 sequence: CASSEVGGGTDTQYF. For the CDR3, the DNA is TGTGCCAGCAGTGAAGTGGGAGGGGGTACAGATACGCAGTATTTT.

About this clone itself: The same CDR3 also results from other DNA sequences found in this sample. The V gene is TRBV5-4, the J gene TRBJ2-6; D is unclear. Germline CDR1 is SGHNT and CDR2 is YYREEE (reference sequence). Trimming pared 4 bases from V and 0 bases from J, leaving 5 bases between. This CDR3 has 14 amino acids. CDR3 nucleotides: TGTGCCAGCAGCCTCTACTCTGGGGCCAACGTCCTGACTTTC. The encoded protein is CASSLYSGANVLTF.

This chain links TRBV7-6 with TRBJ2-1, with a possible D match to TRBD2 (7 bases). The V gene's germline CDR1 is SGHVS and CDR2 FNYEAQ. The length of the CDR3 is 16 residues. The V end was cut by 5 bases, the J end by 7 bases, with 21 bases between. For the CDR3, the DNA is TGTGCCAGCAGCCCGTGGGGCGGGGGCGCGGGGAATGAGCAGTTCTTC. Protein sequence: CASSPWGGGAGNEQFF.

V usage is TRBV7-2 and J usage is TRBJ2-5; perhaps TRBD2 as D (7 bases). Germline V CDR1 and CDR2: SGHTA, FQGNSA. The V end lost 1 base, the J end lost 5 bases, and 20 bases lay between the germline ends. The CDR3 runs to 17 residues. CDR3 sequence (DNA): TGTGCCAGCAGCTTAGGTGGATCGGGACTAAGGGGGGAGACCCAGTACTTC. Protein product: CASSLGGSGLRGETQYF.

CDR3 DNA sequence: TGTGCCAGCAGCTTTGCGGGGGAGCCCTACAATGAGCAGTTCTTC. It specifies CASSFAGEPYNEQFF. The gene calls are TRBV7-6 and TRBJ2-1; TRBD2 matches at 7 bases. This CDR3 region has 15 residues. CDR1 is SGHVS and CDR2 is FNYEAQ in the germline V gene. V shed 3 bases, J shed 2 bases, and the junction held 4 bases outside the gene matches.

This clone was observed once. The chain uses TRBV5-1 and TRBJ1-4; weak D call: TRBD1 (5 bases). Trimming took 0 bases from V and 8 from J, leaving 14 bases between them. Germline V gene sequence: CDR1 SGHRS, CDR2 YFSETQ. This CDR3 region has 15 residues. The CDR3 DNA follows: TGCGCCAGCAGCTTGGGGGCAGGGCGAAACGAAAAACTGTTTTTT. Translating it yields CASSLGAGRNEKLFF.

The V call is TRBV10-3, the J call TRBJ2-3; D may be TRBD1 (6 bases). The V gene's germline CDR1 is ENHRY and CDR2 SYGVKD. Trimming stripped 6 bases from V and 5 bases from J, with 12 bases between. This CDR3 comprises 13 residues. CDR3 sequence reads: CAISPQGIDTQYF. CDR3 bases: TGTGCCATCAGCCCCCAGGGGATAGATACGCAGTATTTT.

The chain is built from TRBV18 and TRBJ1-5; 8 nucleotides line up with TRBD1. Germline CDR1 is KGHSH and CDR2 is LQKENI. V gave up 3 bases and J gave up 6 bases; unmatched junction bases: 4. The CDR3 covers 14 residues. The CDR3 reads CASSPSGGSQPQHF. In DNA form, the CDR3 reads TGTGCCAGCTCACCGTCAGGGGGCAGTCAGCCCCAGCATTTT.

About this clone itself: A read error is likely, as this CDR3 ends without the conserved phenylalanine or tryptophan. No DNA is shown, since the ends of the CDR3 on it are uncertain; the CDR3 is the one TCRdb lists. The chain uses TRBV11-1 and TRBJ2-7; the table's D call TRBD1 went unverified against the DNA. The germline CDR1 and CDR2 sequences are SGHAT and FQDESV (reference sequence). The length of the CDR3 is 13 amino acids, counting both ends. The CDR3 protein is CASSLLGQAASHS.

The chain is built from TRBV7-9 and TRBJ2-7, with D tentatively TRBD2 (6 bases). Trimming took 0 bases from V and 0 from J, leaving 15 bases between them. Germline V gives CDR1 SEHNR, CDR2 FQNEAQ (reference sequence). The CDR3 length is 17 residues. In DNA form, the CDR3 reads TGTGCCAGCAGCTTAGCGTTAGGAGGGAGAGGCTCCTACGAGCAGTACTTC. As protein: CASSLALGGRGSYEQYF.

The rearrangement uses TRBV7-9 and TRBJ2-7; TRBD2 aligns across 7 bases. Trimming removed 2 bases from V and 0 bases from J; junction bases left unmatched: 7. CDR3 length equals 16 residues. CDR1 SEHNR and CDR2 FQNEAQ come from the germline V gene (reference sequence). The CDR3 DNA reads TGTGCCAGCAGCTTACCGGGACTACCCCTCTCCTACGAGCAGTACTTC. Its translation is CASSLPGLPLSYEQYF. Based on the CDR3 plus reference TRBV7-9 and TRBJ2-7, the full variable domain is DTGVSQNPRHKITKRGQNVTFRCDPISEHNRLYWYRQTLGQGPEFLTYFQNEAQLEKSRLLSDRFSAERPKGSFSTLEIQRTEQGDSAMYLCASSLPGLPLSYEQYFGPGTRLTVT.

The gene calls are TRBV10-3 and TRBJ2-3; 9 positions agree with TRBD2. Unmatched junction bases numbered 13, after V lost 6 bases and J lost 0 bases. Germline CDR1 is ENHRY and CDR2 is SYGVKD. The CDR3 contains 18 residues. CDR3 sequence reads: CAIRPWAGGGTSTDTQYF. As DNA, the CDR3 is TGTGCCATCAGACCCTGGGCGGGAGGGGGAACTAGCACAGATACGCAGTATTTT.

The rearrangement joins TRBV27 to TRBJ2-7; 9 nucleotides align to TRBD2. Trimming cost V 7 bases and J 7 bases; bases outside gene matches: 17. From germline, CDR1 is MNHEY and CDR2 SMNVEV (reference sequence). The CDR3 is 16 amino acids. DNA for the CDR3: TGTGCCAGCACCCCCCGGCGGGCTAGCGGGATGCGGGAGCAGTACTTC. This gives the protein CASTPRRASGMREQYF.

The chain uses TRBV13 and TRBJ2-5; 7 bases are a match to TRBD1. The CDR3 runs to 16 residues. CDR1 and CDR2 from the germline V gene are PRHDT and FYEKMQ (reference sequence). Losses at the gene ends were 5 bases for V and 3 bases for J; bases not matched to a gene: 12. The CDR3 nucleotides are TGTGCCAGCAGCCCGCCCGGGACAGCACTAAAAGAGACCCAGTACTTC. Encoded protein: CASSPPGTALKETQYF. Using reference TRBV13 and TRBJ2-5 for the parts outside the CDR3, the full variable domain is AAGVIQSPRHLIKEKRETATLKCYPIPRHDTVYWYQQGPGQDPQFLISFYEKMQSDKGSIPDRFSAQQFSDYHSELNMSSLELGDSALYFCASSPPGTALKETQYFGPGTRLLVL.

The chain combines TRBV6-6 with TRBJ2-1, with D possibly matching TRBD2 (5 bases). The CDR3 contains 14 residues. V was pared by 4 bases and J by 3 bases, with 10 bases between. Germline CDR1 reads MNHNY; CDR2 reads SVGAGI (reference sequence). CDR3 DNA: TGTGCCAGCAGTTCTAGCTCCAACTACAATGAGCAGTTCTTC. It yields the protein CASSSSSNYNEQFF.

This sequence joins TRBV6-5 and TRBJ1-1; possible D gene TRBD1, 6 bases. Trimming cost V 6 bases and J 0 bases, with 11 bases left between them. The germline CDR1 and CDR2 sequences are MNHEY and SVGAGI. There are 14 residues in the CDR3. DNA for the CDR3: TGTGCCAGCAGACCGGGACAAATGAACACTGAAGCTTTCTTT. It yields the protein CASRPGQMNTEAFF.